This paragraph covers one T cell receptor (beta chain) sequence. Participant reports of clinical history set cohort assignment. The data stem from a study of blood T cell repertoires in COVID-19. The V end was cut by 0 bases, the J end by 1 base, with 7 bases between. The CDR3 is 14 residues long. Germline V gene lookup returns CDR1 SGHRS and CDR2 YFSETQ. This table comes from immunoSEQ multiplex PCR, and its TCRdb copy is limited to in-frame clones, with some not included. The table shows 250,000 to 350,000 clones, with roughly 86% occurring only once. Specimen: PBMCs or T cells enriched from blood (not recorded which). The source is a woman aged 30 to 39 who had recovered from COVID-19. The V gene is TRBV5-1, the J gene TRBJ1-1, with D possibly matching TRBD1 (5 bases). For the CDR3, the DNA is TGCGCCAGCAGCTTGGAGGGGCGGAACACTGAAGCTTTCTTT. It specifies CASSLEGRNTEAFF.